A single sample gave rise to the 11 T cell receptor beta chains below, sequenced in a study of blood T cells in healthy people across ages. Primed by a sample-barcoded 5' primer and a J-beta primer mix, a second PCR proceeded for roughly 6 to 12 cycles. TCRdb re-called the 5' RACE reads with MiXCR, one entry per CDR3 protein. The data hold 2 million or so distinct CDR3 sequences, with about 49% observed a single time. The specimen was blood. These receptors came from a woman aged 40 to 50 in good health.

V is TRBV25-1 and J is TRBJ1-2; D might be TRBD1 (6 bases). CDR1 and CDR2 from the germline V gene are MGHDK and SYGVNS. The CDR3 consists of 14 residues. V shed 6 bases and J shed 8 bases, with 19 bases lying between them. The CDR3 region has the DNA TGTGCCAGCAGAGGGGTGGGGGGCAGTGGGGGCTACACCTTC. Translated, it gives CASRGVGGSGGYTF.

The chain joins TRBV7-6 to TRBJ2-6, with no clear D. Deletions cut 5 bases from V and 4 bases from J, with 6 bases between. The V gene's germline CDR1 is SGHVS and CDR2 FNYEAQ. The CDR3 totals 13 residues. The CDR3 reads CASSAQGANVLTF. Written as DNA, the CDR3 is TGTGCCAGCAGCGCTCAAGGGGCCAACGTCCTGACTTTC.

The chain uses TRBV6-2 or TRBV6-3 and TRBJ2-7; maybe TRBD1 (6 bases). V was cut by 8 bases and J by 3 bases, with 20 bases left in between. From germline, CDR1 is MNHEY and CDR2 SVGEGT. The CDR3 has 15 residues. The CDR3 region has the DNA TGTGCCAGCCTCCGGACAGTCTTTCCTCTCTACGAGCAGTACTTC. Protein: CASLRTVFPLYEQYF.

The sample holds a few counts of this clonotype. The gene calls are TRBV6-2 or TRBV6-3 and TRBJ2-1, with D perhaps matching TRBD1 (6 bases). The CDR3 covers 11 residues. V lost 2 bases and J lost 10, with 6 bases in between. Germline V lookup: CDR1 MNHEY, CDR2 SVGEGT. Written as DNA, the CDR3 is TGTGCCAGCAGTTACGACAGGGAGCAGTTCTTC. It codes for CASSYDREQFF.

V gene TRBV12-3 or TRBV12-4 combines with J gene TRBJ2-7, with 13 bases fitting TRBD2. V lost 6 bases and J lost 5; bases outside the gene matches: 4. The CDR3 consists of 14 residues. In DNA form, the CDR3 reads TGTGCCAGCAGCCAACTAGCGGGGGGGGACGAGCAGTACTTC. Protein sequence: CASSQLAGGDEQYF.

This chain links TRBV6-5 with TRBJ1-6, with D possibly matching TRBD1 (5 bases). This CDR3 is built from 15 residues. In germline, CDR1 is MNHEY, CDR2 SVGAGI. Trimming removed 9 bases from V and 7 bases from J, with 19 bases in between. CDR3: CASTPTAFENSPLHF. CDR3 in DNA: TGTGCCAGTACTCCGACAGCCTTTGAGAATTCACCCCTCCACTTT.

The V and J genes are TRBV6-5 and TRBJ2-2; D perhaps matches TRBD1 (5 bases). The length of the CDR3 is 15 residues. Germline lookup yields CDR1 MNHEY and CDR2 SVGAGI. Trimming pared 2 bases from V and 2 bases from J, leaving 9 bases between. CDR3 in amino acids: CASSYDRPNTGELFF. The CDR3 DNA is TGTGCCAGCAGTTACGACAGACCCAACACCGGGGAGCTGTTTTTT.

V and J are TRBV20-1 and TRBJ1-5; 7 positions agree with TRBD1. The CDR3 has 14 amino acids. V was pared by 6 bases and J by 5 bases, with 10 bases of the junction left unmatched. The germline V gene encodes CDR1 DFQATT and CDR2 SNEGSKA (reference sequence). CDR3 sequence (DNA): TGCAGTGCAAGCGACAGGGTTGGAGATCAGCCCCAGCATTTT. It codes for CSASDRVGDQPQHF.

This clonotype came up a few times. V is TRBV20-1 and J is TRBJ2-3, with TRBD2 as a possible D gene (5 bases). Per the germline V gene, CDR1 is DFQATT and CDR2 is SNEGSKA (reference sequence). The CDR3 loop spans 14 amino acids. V was trimmed by 0 bases and J by 5 bases, leaving 12 bases between them. The CDR3 spells CSARDEDGLDTQYF. The CDR3 coding sequence is TGCAGTGCTAGAGATGAGGACGGACTAGATACGCAGTATTTT.

The chain carries TRBV20-1 and TRBJ2-7; D is undetermined. The last part of the DNA fits TRBJ2-4 better; the J call may be wrong. Germline V gene data show CDR1 as DFQATT and CDR2 as SNEGSKA (reference sequence). This CDR3 spans 12 amino acids. CDR3 nucleotide sequence: TGCAGTGTATCCCCGGCCAAAAACATTCAGTACTTC. Residues: CSVSPAKNIQYF.

In its sample, this clonotype was seen a few times. This chain joins TRBV27 and TRBJ2-5; D unresolved. CDR1 MNHEY and CDR2 SMNVEV come from the germline V gene (reference sequence). V lost 5 bases and J lost 4, with 11 bases in between. CDR3 length equals 13 residues. In nucleotides, the CDR3 is TGTGCCAGCAGTGATGTAGCACGAGAGACCCAGTACTTC. Protein product: CASSDVARETQYF.